A single sample is the source of the 23 T cell receptor beta chains below, sequenced in a study of T cells in Graves' hyperthyroidism and ophthalmopathy. Authors of the study amplified TCR beta CDR3 regions from RNA transcripts. Using the HTBI primer set, a first-round RT-PCR was run on the TCR CDR3. TCRdb re-called the multiplex PCR reads with MiXCR, one entry per CDR3 protein. Found here are about half a million distinct CDR3 sequences, 24% of them singletons; the top ten hold approximately 10%. Source material: blood. These receptors all come from a woman in her 30s with Graves' ophthalmopathy.

This clonotype was recorded at least ten times. The chain couples TRBV7-9 to TRBJ2-7; tentative D call: TRBD1 (6 bases). Germline loops: CDR1 SEHNR, CDR2 FQNEAQ (reference sequence). Trimming shortened V by 4 bases and J by 6 bases, and 10 bases separated the two germline ends. The CDR3 has 12 amino acids. DNA of the CDR3: TGTGCCAGCAGCTGGGACAATGGCGAGCAGTACTTC. Its protein is CASSWDNGEQYF.

This clonotype has at least ten counts. V usage is TRBV10-3 and J usage is TRBJ2-2, with a tentative D call TRBD2 (5 bases). This CDR3 has 14 residues. Trimming pared 8 bases from V and 0 bases from J, leaving 10 bases between. From germline, CDR1 is ENHRY and CDR2 SYGVKD. As DNA, the CDR3 is TGTGCCATCGGAGGAGACTCGAACACCGGGGAGCTGTTTTTT. It yields the protein CAIGGDSNTGELFF.

The chain couples TRBV27 to TRBJ1-2; D unclear. Trimming cost V 5 bases and J 3 bases, with 16 bases left between them. Germline assignment: CDR1 MNHEY and CDR2 SMNVEV (reference sequence). This CDR3 region has 15 residues. CDR3 sequence (DNA): TGTGCCAGCAGTCCTCGACGACGGTCGGACTATGGCTACACCTTC. It translates to CASSPRRRSDYGYTF.

The chain links TRBV6-1 to TRBJ1-5; a possible D gene is TRBD1 (6 bases). This CDR3 contains 15 residues. V was trimmed by 7 bases and J by 2 bases, leaving 15 bases between them. The germline CDR1 and CDR2 sequences are MNHNS and SASEGT. This CDR3 reads CASILTGQGNQPQHF. The CDR3 region has the DNA TGTGCCAGCATTCTGACAGGCCAGGGCAATCAGCCCCAGCATTTT.

The chain carries TRBV12-3 or TRBV12-4 and TRBJ2-2; 8 nucleotides align to TRBD1. The CDR3 is 15 amino acids. Germline trimming cut 9 bases from V and 5 bases from J; bases unmatched to any gene: 11. CDR3 sequence: CASIPRGPGTGELFF. The CDR3 DNA reads as TGTGCCAGTATACCCAGGGGGCCGGGAACCGGGGAGCTGTTTTTT.

This clonotype was picked up many times. This sequence joins TRBV5-1 and TRBJ1-1; D might be TRBD1 (6 bases). Germline assignment: CDR1 SGHRS and CDR2 YFSETQ. The CDR3 is 16 residues long. Trimming removed 3 bases at V and 0 bases at J, with 15 bases between. The CDR3 nucleotides are TGCGCCAGCAGCTGGGGGTCAGGGGCCATGAACACTGAAGCTTTCTTT. Translating it yields CASSWGSGAMNTEAFF.

This clonotype has a handful of counts. The chain employs TRBV5-1 and TRBJ2-2; D is unclear. Germline CDR1 SGHRS, CDR2 YFSETQ. The V end was cut by 4 bases, the J end by 0 bases, with 13 bases between. The CDR3 is 16 residues long. Written as DNA, the CDR3 is TGCGCCAGCAGCGCCGACGGAAGCTCGAACACCGGGGAGCTGTTTTTT. It translates to CASSADGSSNTGELFF.

This clonotype appeared a few times. The chain couples TRBV19 to TRBJ2-2; 9 nucleotides agree with TRBD1. The CDR3 consists of 17 residues. J gave up 4 bases and V 8 bases, and 14 bases lay outside the gene matches. Germline V gene lookup returns CDR1 LNHDA and CDR2 SQIVND (reference sequence). The CDR3 DNA sequence: TGTGCCAGTCACACCCACCCCGGGACAGGGTTCACCGGGGAGCTGTTTTTT. It yields the protein CASHTHPGTGFTGELFF. Supplemented by reference TRBV19 and TRBJ2-2, the full variable domain reads DGGITQSPKYLFRKEGQNVTLSCEQNLNHDAMYWYRQDPGQGLRLIYYSQIVNDFQKGDIAEGYSVSREKKESFPLTVTSAQKNPTAFYLCASHTHPGTGFTGELFFGEGSRLTVL.

J is TRBJ2-7 and V is TRBV12-3 or TRBV12-4; D remains unclear. This CDR3 has 14 residues. Between the trimmed V and J ends, which lost 5 bases and 4 bases, there was a span of 15 bases. The CDR3 DNA reads TGTGCCAGCAGTCCCTCTCCGGCCTGGTACGAGCAGTACTTC. Translated: CASSPSPAWYEQYF.

The table lists this clonotype with a count of one. The V gene is TRBV12-3 or TRBV12-4, the J gene TRBJ2-7; 7 nucleotides match TRBD1. Trimming took 6 bases from V and 0 from J; bases not matched to a gene: 5. The CDR3 loop spans 14 amino acids. CDR3 DNA: TGTGCCAGCAGAGGACAGGCCCACTCCTACGAGCAGTACTTC. It is translated as CASRGQAHSYEQYF.

This clonotype has at least ten counts. Being one base from a much bigger clone, this may be a read error. This chain uses TRBV19 with TRBJ2-7, with D possibly matching TRBD2 (5 bases). CDR3 length equals 14 residues. V lost 5 bases and J lost 8, with 19 bases in between. CDR1 and CDR2 (germline): LNHDA, SQIVND (reference sequence). CDR3 in amino acids: CASSASLGSQQQYF. The CDR3 DNA is TGTGCCAGTAGTGCGTCACTGGGGAGCCAGCAGCAGTACTTC.

Only a few counts were recorded for this clonotype. This rearrangement joins TRBV5-1 to TRBJ1-3, with no clear D. The CDR3 is 14 residues long. Germline V gene data show CDR1 as SGHRS and CDR2 as YFSETQ. V lost 2 bases and J lost 2, with 8 bases in between. The DNA of the CDR3 is TGCGCCAGCAGCTTTGAGGGTCCTGGAAACACCATATATTTT. Its translation is CASSFEGPGNTIYF.

This rearrangement joins TRBV6-5 to TRBJ2-3, with a possible D match to TRBD2 (6 bases). The CDR3 runs to 16 residues. The V gene's germline CDR1 is MNHEY and CDR2 SVGAGI. Trimming removed 3 bases from V and 2 bases from J, with 15 bases in between. Here the CDR3 DNA reads TGTGCCAGCAGTTATGGTGGGGGGTGGGTCACAGATACGCAGTATTTT. Its translation is CASSYGGGWVTDTQYF.

This clonotype was recorded at least ten times. The V gene is TRBV18, the J gene TRBJ2-7, with 10 bases identical to TRBD1. Germline CDR1 reads KGHSH; CDR2 reads LQKENI. Trimming at V came to 0 bases and at J to 3 bases, leaving 5 bases not matched to a gene. The CDR3 is made up of 16 amino acids. The DNA of the CDR3 is TGTGCCAGCTCACCACCGGGGACAGGGGTCCTCTACGAGCAGTACTTC. Its protein product is CASSPPGTGVLYEQYF.

CDR3: CSASSGTVVYEQYF. The DNA for the CDR3 is TGCAGTGCTTCCTCCGGGACAGTAGTCTACGAGCAGTACTTC. The V gene is TRBV20-1, the J gene TRBJ2-7; 7 bases are a match to TRBD1. Trimming removed 5 bases from V and 3 bases from J; junction bases left unmatched: 10. The CDR3 spans 14 residues. CDR1 is DFQATT and CDR2 is SNEGSKA in the germline V gene (reference sequence).

This clonotype has ten or more counts. The CDR3 sequence is CASRSPPGANVLTF. The CDR3 DNA follows: TGTGCCAGCCGGTCTCCTCCTGGGGCCAACGTCCTGACTTTC. This chain uses TRBV28 with TRBJ2-6; D not certain. Trimming shortened V by 8 bases and J by 2 bases, and 10 bases separated the two germline ends. From germline, CDR1 is MDHEN and CDR2 SYDVKM. The CDR3 runs to 14 residues.

This clonotype was seen at least ten times. The chain couples TRBV6-1 to TRBJ1-5; 8 bases are shared with TRBD1. The germline CDR1 and CDR2 sequences are MNHNS and SASEGT. This CDR3 comprises 15 residues. Germline trimming cut 1 base from V and 5 bases from J; bases unmatched to any gene: 4. CDR3 coding DNA: TGTGCCAGCAGTGAAGGACAGGGGTGGGATCAGCCCCAGCATTTT. Its protein is CASSEGQGWDQPQHF.

Comment on this clonotype: This may stem from a read error, because a much larger clone lies one nucleotide away. The chain uses TRBV13 and TRBJ1-5, with D possibly matching TRBD1 (5 bases). In germline, CDR1 is PRHDT, CDR2 FYEKMQ (reference sequence). The CDR3 runs to 15 residues. CDR3 DNA sequence: TGTGCCAGCAGCATCCGGGGGGTTGCCAATCACCCCCAGCATTTT. It yields the protein CASSIRGVANHPQHF.

This clonotype showed up just a few times. The chain links TRBV6-1 to TRBJ1-2; no clear D. CDR1 is MNHNS, CDR2 SASEGT, per germline. Deletions cut 2 bases from V and 5 bases from J, with 15 bases between. This CDR3 is 15 amino acids long. CDR3 sequence (DNA): TGTGCCAGCAGTGAAAATTGGCAGTCTAGATATGGCTACACCTTC. Its translation: CASSENWQSRYGYTF.

This clonotype was recorded at least ten times. This sequence joins TRBV20-1 and TRBJ2-7; TRBD1 agrees at 9 bases. The CDR3 runs 14 residues. V shed 5 bases, J shed 0 bases, and the junction held 5 bases outside the gene matches. The germline V gene encodes CDR1 DFQATT and CDR2 SNEGSKA (reference sequence). CDR3 in amino acids: CSAPSTGGSYEQYF. The CDR3 nucleotides are TGCAGTGCTCCCTCGACAGGGGGCTCCTACGAGCAGTACTTC.

In its sample, this clonotype was seen many times. This chain connects TRBV11-1 to TRBJ2-7, with 10 bases matching TRBD1. The CDR3 runs 16 residues. Germline V gene sequence: CDR1 SGHAT, CDR2 FQDESV (reference sequence). V was pared by 5 bases and J by 6 bases, with 13 bases of the junction left unmatched. CDR3 coding DNA: TGTGCCAGCAGCCCCTCGGGGGACAGGGGTCTAAGCGAGCAGTACTTC. This gives the protein CASSPSGDRGLSEQYF.

J is TRBJ1-5 and V is TRBV28; TRBD1 matches at 7 bases. With V trimmed by 6 bases and J by 4 bases, 6 bases remained unmatched. The germline V gene encodes CDR1 MDHEN and CDR2 SYDVKM. CDR3 length: 14 residues. Here the CDR3 reads CASRGSGGNQPQHF. DNA of the CDR3: TGTGCCAGCAGGGGGTCAGGGGGAAATCAGCCCCAGCATTTT.

This clonotype showed up many times. The chain carries TRBV12-3 or TRBV12-4 and TRBJ1-5, with TRBD1 as a possible D gene (5 bases). This CDR3 contains 15 residues. Between the trimmed V and J ends, which lost 8 bases and 2 bases, there was a span of 16 bases. CDR3 sequence (DNA): TGTGCCAGCGAGGGCCAGGGCCGCGGCAATCAGCCCCAGCATTTT. This translates into CASEGQGRGNQPQHF.